Following are 15 T cell receptor beta chains from one sample sequenced in a study of OX40 agonist ivuxolimab in advanced cancers. The table came from immunoSEQ multiplex PCR; TCRdb's copy has only in-frame clones and leaves some out. The profile covers 70,000 or so clones, with around 89% appearing a single time and around 1% taken by the ten largest. This specimen was CD4+ or CD8+ T cells sorted from blood, taken in a trial of the OX40 agonist ivuxolimab. The source of these receptors is an adult with an advanced solid tumor such as melanoma, head and neck, liver or kidney cancer.

The chain has TRBV10-3 and TRBJ2-2, with 14 bases aligning to TRBD2. CDR3 length equals 15 residues. From germline, CDR1 is ENHRY and CDR2 SYGVKD. J was trimmed by 5 bases and V by 10 bases; bases with no gene match: 6. CDR3 bases: TGTGCCACCGAGGGACTAGCGGGGGCAACCGGGGAGCTGTTTTTT. Encoded protein: CATEGLAGATGELFF.

This chain joins TRBV30 and TRBJ1-6; D is uncertain. The CDR3 extends over 17 amino acids. Germline CDR1 reads GTSNPN; CDR2 reads SVGIG (reference sequence). V lost 1 base and J lost 7, with 20 bases in between. CDR3 amino acids: CAWSGSMVGGINSPLHF. The CDR3 nucleotides read TGTGCCTGGAGTGGTAGTATGGTAGGAGGCATCAATTCACCCCTCCACTTT.

The chain joins TRBV11-2 to TRBJ2-3; either TRBD1 or TRBD2 may supply D (7 bases each). Germline V gene data show CDR1 as SGHAT and CDR2 as FQNNGV. Trimming shortened V by 4 bases and J by 11 bases, and 16 bases separated the two germline ends. The CDR3 consists of 13 residues. The CDR3 loop reads CASSSGRAGGQYF. In nucleotides, the CDR3 is TGTGCCAGCAGCTCGGGGAGGGCAGGGGGGCAGTATTTT.

This chain uses TRBV14 with TRBJ1-1; TRBD1 matches at 9 bases. The CDR3 is 16 residues long. Germline values: CDR1 SGHDN, CDR2 FVKESK. The V segment lost 4 bases and the J segment 3 bases; nucleotides outside the gene matches: 9. DNA of the CDR3: TGTGCCAGCAGCCGGGACAGGGTGATTGAGGACACTGAAGCTTTCTTT. Translated, it gives CASSRDRVIEDTEAFF.

V gene TRBV19 combines with J gene TRBJ2-7; either TRBD1 or TRBD2 may supply D (5 bases each). The CDR3 runs to 14 residues. CDR1 is LNHDA, CDR2 SQIVND, per germline (reference sequence). Trimming removed 3 bases at V and 0 bases at J, with 9 bases between. The CDR3 coding sequence is TGTGCCAGTAGTATTCTGGGGGACTCCTACGAGCAGTACTTC. It yields the protein CASSILGDSYEQYF.

The chain recombines TRBV11-2 with TRBJ1-2, with D perhaps matching TRBD1 (5 bases). The CDR3 is 14 residues long. Per the germline V gene, CDR1 is SGHAT and CDR2 is FQNNGV. Trimming left V 10 bases short and J 1 base short, with 16 bases between. As DNA, the CDR3 is TGTGCCACTAACAGGCGGATTCTTAACTATGGCTACACCTTC. It codes for CATNRRILNYGYTF.

V gene TRBV25-1 combines with J gene TRBJ1-4, with D perhaps TRBD1 (6 bases). V gave up 3 bases and J gave up 8 bases, with 19 bases separating them. The germline CDR1 and CDR2 sequences are MGHDK and SYGVNS. The CDR3 spans 16 residues. Here the CDR3 reads CASSEAPPRDTEKLFF. CDR3 in DNA: TGTGCCAGCAGTGAGGCCCCCCCTCGGGACACCGAAAAACTGTTTTTT.

The V and J genes are TRBV28 and TRBJ2-4; no reliable D call. V shed 3 bases and J shed 0 bases, with 15 bases lying between them. From germline, CDR1 is MDHEN and CDR2 SYDVKM. The length of the CDR3 is 17 residues. CDR3 coding DNA: TGTGCCAGCAGTTTGGGCGGAGAACCGCTAGCCAAAAACATTCAGTACTTC. Its translation: CASSLGGEPLAKNIQYF.

The J gene is TRBJ1-1, the V gene TRBV29-1, with 8 bases matching TRBD1. Germline V lookup: CDR1 SQVTM, CDR2 ANQGSEA. The V and J ends lost 6 bases and 6 bases, in that order; junction bases with no gene match: 9. CDR3 length: 13 residues. CDR3 amino acids: CSVARQGISEAFF. The DNA for the CDR3 is TGCAGCGTGGCCCGACAGGGGATCTCTGAAGCTTTCTTT.

This CDR3 reads CASSPRGGYSNQPQHF. In DNA, the CDR3 is TGTGCCAGCAGCCCCCGGGGAGGTTATAGCAATCAGCCCCAGCATTTT. The genes are TRBV28 and TRBJ1-5; unclear D gene. The CDR3 has 16 amino acids. Deletions cut 6 bases from V and 0 bases from J, with 15 bases between. The germline gives CDR1 MDHEN, CDR2 SYDVKM. Complete variable domain (other parts from reference TRBV28 and TRBJ1-5): DVKVTQSSRYLVKRTGEKVFLECVQDMDHENMFWYRQDPGLGLRLIYFSYDVKMKEKGDIPEGYSVSREKKERFSLILESASTNQTSMYLCASSPRGGYSNQPQHFGDGTRLSIL.

The rearrangement joins TRBV11-2 to TRBJ2-1; D is uncertain. V gave up 3 bases and J gave up 7 bases, with 25 bases separating them. Germline V gene sequence: CDR1 SGHAT, CDR2 FQNNGV. The CDR3 length is 18 residues. The CDR3 sequence: CASSFGVVADDSRNEQFF. The CDR3 nucleotides are TGTGCCAGCAGCTTTGGAGTCGTCGCAGACGATTCGAGGAATGAGCAGTTCTTC.

The CDR3 reads CASSAGTANYGYTF. Written as DNA, the CDR3 is TGTGCCAGCAGTGCCGGGACTGCTAACTATGGCTACACCTTC. The rearrangement joins TRBV2 to TRBJ1-2, with D possibly being TRBD1 (5 bases). Germline V CDR1 and CDR2: SNHLY, FYNNEI. The CDR3 runs to 14 residues. V lost 4 bases to trimming and J lost 0 bases, with 9 bases between them.

CDR3 sequence (DNA): TGTGCCAGCAGTCGACAGGGCCTGAACACTGAAGCTTTCTTT. Its protein is CASSRQGLNTEAFF. The chain couples TRBV7-6 to TRBJ1-1, with 7 bases lining up with TRBD1. V gave up 6 bases and J gave up 0 bases; unmatched junction bases: 4. The CDR3 loop spans 14 amino acids. Per germline, CDR1 SGHVS and CDR2 FNYEAQ.

The chain has TRBV2 and TRBJ1-1; D ambiguous. The length of the CDR3 is 14 residues. V was trimmed by 0 bases and J by 0 bases, leaving 5 bases between them. The germline V gene has CDR1 SNHLY and CDR2 FYNNEI. DNA of the CDR3: TGTGCCAGCAGTGAAGCGGAGGTGAACACTGAAGCTTTCTTT. Amino acid sequence: CASSEAEVNTEAFF.

The chain links TRBV2 to TRBJ2-1, with 12 bases that match TRBD1. The V gene end was trimmed by 7 bases and the J gene end by 8 bases; junction bases not matched to a gene: 9. This CDR3 is built from 15 residues. The germline V gene encodes CDR1 SNHLY and CDR2 FYNNEI. CDR3 in DNA: TGTGCCAGCACTACCGGGACAGGGGGCCTCCATGAGCAGTTCTTC. It translates to CASTTGTGGLHEQFF.